This is a list of T cell receptor beta chains from one sample in a study of blood T cell repertoires in COVID-19. Profiling relied on immunoSEQ multiplex PCR, and the TCRdb table lists in-frame clones only, not all of them. Among around 300,000 clones listed, about nine tenths were seen once. Input material: PBMCs or T cells enriched from blood (not recorded which). The receptors shown here come from a woman in her forties or fifties who had recovered from COVID-19. Both conserved end residues are trimmed from each CDR3.

V gene: TRBV7-9
J gene: TRBJ1-1
CDR3 protein: ASSDGGNTEAF

V gene: TRBV5-5
J gene: TRBJ1-1
CDR3 protein: ASSRAQGNEAF

V gene: TRBV7-9
J gene: TRBJ2-1
CDR3 protein: ASSLGNSPNEQF

V gene: TRBV7-2
J gene: TRBJ2-1
CDR3 protein: ASSSTGGAAVGYEQF

V gene: TRBV12-3/TRBV12-4
J gene: TRBJ1-4
CDR3 protein: ASSPSAEKLF

V gene: TRBV23-1
J gene: TRBJ2-7
CDR3 protein: ASHAGTGLREQY

V gene: TRBV28
J gene: TRBJ2-3
CDR3 protein: ASSSTGGGGDTQY

V gene: TRBV4-1
J gene: TRBJ1-2
CDR3 protein: ASSQEGPGGSYGYT

V gene: TRBV27
J gene: TRBJ1-1
CDR3 protein: ASSFSVMNTEAF

V gene: TRBV3-1/TRBV3-2
J gene: TRBJ1-5
CDR3 protein: ASSPGLRQPQH

V gene: TRBV19
J gene: TRBJ2-7
CDR3 protein: ASSFGLAGPSYEQY

V gene: TRBV5-1
J gene: TRBJ2-1
CDR3 protein: ASSTPTTSGTNEQF

V gene: TRBV27
J gene: TRBJ2-2
CDR3 protein: ASSFRTGLAGELF

V gene: TRBV7-9
J gene: TRBJ2-5
CDR3 protein: ASKSLDTQETQY

V gene: TRBV4-2
J gene: TRBJ2-6
CDR3 protein: ASSQDQDRGWGSSGANVLT

V gene: TRBV7-2
J gene: TRBJ1-3
CDR3 protein: ASSLTGSSGNTIY

V gene: TRBV19
J gene: TRBJ1-5
CDR3 protein: ATGDSRRSYSNQPQH

V gene: TRBV7-2
J gene: TRBJ2-4
CDR3 protein: ASSLTIGTGGTKNIQY

V gene: TRBV7-6
J gene: TRBJ2-5
CDR3 protein: ASSFKSGSWETQY

V gene: TRBV30
J gene: TRBJ2-3
CDR3 protein: ACLRAGGPGTDTQY

V gene: TRBV5-1
J gene: TRBJ2-2
CDR3 protein: ASSGVQGNTGELF

V gene: TRBV14
J gene: TRBJ1-1
CDR3 protein: ASSQDYAVNTEAF

V gene: TRBV2
J gene: TRBJ2-7
CDR3 protein: ASSESGGSYEQY

V gene: TRBV28
J gene: TRBJ1-4
CDR3 protein: ASSLRGEKLF

V gene: TRBV28
J gene: TRBJ1-2
CDR3 protein: ASAPGGIYGYT

V gene: TRBV15
J gene: TRBJ2-7
CDR3 protein: ATSRTTSGAYEQY

V gene: TRBV14
J gene: TRBJ2-6
CDR3 protein: ASSPRQGAPSGANVLT

V gene: TRBV15
J gene: TRBJ1-4
CDR3 protein: ATSRVGNEKLF

V gene: TRBV27
J gene: TRBJ1-5
CDR3 protein: ASNAPSQSRGANQPQH

V gene: TRBV5-4
J gene: TRBJ2-2
CDR3 protein: ATHRDPLNTGELF

V gene: TRBV4-3
J gene: TRBJ1-4
CDR3 protein: ASSQSQGVKEKLF

V gene: TRBV10-3
J gene: TRBJ2-5
CDR3 protein: AIRKGLAEGGSQETQY

V gene: TRBV10-3
J gene: TRBJ2-5
CDR3 protein: AISGTDQETQY

V gene: TRBV4-2
J gene: TRBJ2-7
CDR3 protein: ASSRTGLAGPGGEQY

V gene: TRBV19
J gene: TRBJ1-5
CDR3 protein: ASSYISNQPQH

V gene: TRBV25-1
J gene: TRBJ1-2
CDR3 protein: ASSAQTGRNYGYT

V gene: TRBV7-2
J gene: TRBJ2-5
CDR3 protein: ASSLGTRQETQY

V gene: TRBV6-1
J gene: TRBJ2-5
CDR3 protein: ASSEGTFPETQY

V gene: TRBV28
J gene: TRBJ1-1
CDR3 protein: ASRPGQLTEAF

V gene: TRBV9
J gene: TRBJ2-1
CDR3 protein: ASSEGLASSYNEQF

V gene: TRBV18
J gene: TRBJ2-3
CDR3 protein: ASSPTRGGSKDTQY

V gene: TRBV7-9
J gene: TRBJ2-7
CDR3 protein: ASSSPLYQGNEQY

V gene: TRBV7-2
J gene: TRBJ1-5
CDR3 protein: ASSLGRPGGMGNQPQH

V gene: TRBV5-1
J gene: TRBJ1-2
CDR3 protein: ASSPRQGPTYGYT

V gene: TRBV30
J gene: TRBJ1-6
CDR3 protein: AWTGGRSPLH

V gene: TRBV14
J gene: TRBJ2-3
CDR3 protein: ASSQLQQGATDTQY

V gene: TRBV6-5
J gene: TRBJ1-5
CDR3 protein: ASSTKGQGNQPQH

V gene: TRBV28
J gene: TRBJ2-7
CDR3 protein: ASSPRGLAGGLGEQY

V gene: TRBV7-2
J gene: TRBJ2-2
CDR3 protein: ASSLLGARNTGELF

V gene: TRBV24-1
J gene: TRBJ2-1
CDR3 protein: ATSDLPTGQNYNEQF

V gene: TRBV5-1
J gene: TRBJ1-2
CDR3 protein: ASSPFVGGDYGYT

V gene: TRBV5-8
J gene: TRBJ2-2
CDR3 protein: APSWRRGTGELF